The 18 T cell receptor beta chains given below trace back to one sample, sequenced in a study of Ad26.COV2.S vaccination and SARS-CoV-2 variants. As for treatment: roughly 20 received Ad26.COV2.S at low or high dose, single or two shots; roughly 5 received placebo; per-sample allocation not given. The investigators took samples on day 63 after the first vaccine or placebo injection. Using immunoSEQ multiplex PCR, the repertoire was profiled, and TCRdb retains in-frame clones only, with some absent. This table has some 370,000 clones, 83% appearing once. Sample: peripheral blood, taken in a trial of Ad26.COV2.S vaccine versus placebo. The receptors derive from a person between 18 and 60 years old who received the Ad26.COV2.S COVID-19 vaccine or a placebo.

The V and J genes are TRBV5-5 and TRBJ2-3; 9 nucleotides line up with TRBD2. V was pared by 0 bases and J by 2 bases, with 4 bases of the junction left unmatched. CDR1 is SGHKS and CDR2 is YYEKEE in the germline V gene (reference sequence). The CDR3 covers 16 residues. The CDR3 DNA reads TGTGCCAGCAGCTTGGCGAGCGGGAGGTACACAGATACGCAGTATTTT. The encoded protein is CASSLASGRYTDTQYF.

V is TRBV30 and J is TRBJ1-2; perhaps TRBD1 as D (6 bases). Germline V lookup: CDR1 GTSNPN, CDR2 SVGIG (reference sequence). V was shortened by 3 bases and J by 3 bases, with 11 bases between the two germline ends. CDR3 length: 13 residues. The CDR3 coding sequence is TGTGCCTGGAGCCTGAGGGGGGACTATGGCTACACCTTC. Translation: CAWSLRGDYGYTF.

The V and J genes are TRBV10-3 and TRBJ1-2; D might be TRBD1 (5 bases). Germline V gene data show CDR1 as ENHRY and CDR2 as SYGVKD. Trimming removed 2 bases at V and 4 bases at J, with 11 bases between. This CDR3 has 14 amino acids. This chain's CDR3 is CAISEEWGFYGYTF. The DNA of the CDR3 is TGTGCCATCAGTGAGGAATGGGGGTTCTATGGCTACACCTTC.

CDR3 sequence reads: CASSYRGLSSYNSPLHF. The DNA for the CDR3 is TGTGCCAGCAGTTACCGAGGGCTGAGCTCCTATAATTCACCCCTCCACTTT. The chain is built from TRBV27 and TRBJ1-6; D gene uncertain. This CDR3 spans 17 amino acids. Deletions cut 4 bases from V and 0 bases from J, with 13 bases between. CDR1 is MNHEY and CDR2 is SMNVEV in the germline V gene (reference sequence).

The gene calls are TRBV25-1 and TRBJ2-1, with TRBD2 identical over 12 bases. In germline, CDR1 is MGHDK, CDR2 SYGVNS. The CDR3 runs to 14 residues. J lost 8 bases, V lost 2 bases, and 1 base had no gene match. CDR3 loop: CASSEGLAGYEQFF. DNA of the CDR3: TGTGCCAGCAGTGAAGGACTAGCGGGATATGAGCAGTTCTTC.

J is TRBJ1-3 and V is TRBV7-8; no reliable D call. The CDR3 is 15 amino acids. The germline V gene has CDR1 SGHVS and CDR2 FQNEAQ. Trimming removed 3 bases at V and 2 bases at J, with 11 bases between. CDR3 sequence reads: CASSFSLAAGNTIYF. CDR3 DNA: TGTGCCAGCAGCTTCAGTTTGGCGGCTGGAAACACCATATATTTT. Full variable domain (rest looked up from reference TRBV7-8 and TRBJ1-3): GAGVSQSPRYKVAKRGQDVALRCDPISGHVSLFWYQQALGQGPEFLTYFQNEAQLDKSGLPSDRFFAERPEGSVSTLKIQRTQQEDSAVYLCASSFSLAAGNTIYFGEGSWLTVV.

Here the CDR3 DNA reads TGTGCCAGCAGTTTAAACGAAGCGGCAGCCGATGGCTACACCTTC. It yields the protein CASSLNEAAADGYTF. V usage is TRBV27 and J usage is TRBJ1-2, with D unresolved. CDR3 size: 15 residues. Germline V CDR1 and CDR2: MNHEY, SMNVEV (reference sequence). V lost 2 bases and J lost 6, with 16 bases in between.

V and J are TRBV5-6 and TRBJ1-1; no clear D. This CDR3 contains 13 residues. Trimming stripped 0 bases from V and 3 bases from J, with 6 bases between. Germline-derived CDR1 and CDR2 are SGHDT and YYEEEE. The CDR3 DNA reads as TGTGCCAGCAGCTTGGGCAGCCACACTGAAGCTTTCTTT. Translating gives CASSLGSHTEAFF.

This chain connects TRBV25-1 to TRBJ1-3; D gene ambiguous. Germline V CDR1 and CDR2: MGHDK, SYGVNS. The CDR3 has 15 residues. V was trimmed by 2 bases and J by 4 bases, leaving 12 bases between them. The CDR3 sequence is CASSELSGSGNTIYF. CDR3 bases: TGTGCCAGCAGTGAACTCTCAGGAAGCGGAAACACCATATATTTT.

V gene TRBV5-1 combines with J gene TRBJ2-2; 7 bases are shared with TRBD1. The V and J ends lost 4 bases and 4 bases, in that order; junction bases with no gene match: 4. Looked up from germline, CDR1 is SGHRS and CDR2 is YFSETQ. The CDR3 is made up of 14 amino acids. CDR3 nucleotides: TGCGCCAGCAGCACAGGACAGGTCACCGGGGAGCTGTTTTTT. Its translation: CASSTGQVTGELFF.

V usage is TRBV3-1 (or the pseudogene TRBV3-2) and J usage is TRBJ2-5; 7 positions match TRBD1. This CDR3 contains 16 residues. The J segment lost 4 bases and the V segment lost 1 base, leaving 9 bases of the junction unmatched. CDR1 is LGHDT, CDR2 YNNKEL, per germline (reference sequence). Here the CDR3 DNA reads TGTGCCAGCAGCCAAGTCAGGGGGAGCCCTGCAGAGACCCAGTACTTC. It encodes CASSQVRGSPAETQYF.

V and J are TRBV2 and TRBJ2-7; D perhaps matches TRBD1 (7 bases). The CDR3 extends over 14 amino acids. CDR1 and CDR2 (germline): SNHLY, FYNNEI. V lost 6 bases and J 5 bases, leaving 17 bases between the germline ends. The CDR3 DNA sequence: TGTGCCAGCAGGGCCCGACAGGGAGGCCACGAGCAGTACTTC. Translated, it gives CASRARQGGHEQYF.

The CDR3 DNA reads TGTGCCAGCAGCCAAGAGCAGGGAAGCACTGAAGCTTTCTTT. Its translation: CASSQEQGSTEAFF. This rearrangement joins TRBV4-2 to TRBJ1-1; D may be TRBD1 (5 bases). This CDR3 region has 14 residues. Germline values: CDR1 LGHNA, CDR2 YNFKEQ. Trimming cost V 0 bases and J 4 bases, with 9 bases left between them.

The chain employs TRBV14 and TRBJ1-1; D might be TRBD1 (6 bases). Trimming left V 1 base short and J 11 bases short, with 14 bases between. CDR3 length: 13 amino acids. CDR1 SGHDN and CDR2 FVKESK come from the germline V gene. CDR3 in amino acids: CASSQVGPGDAFF. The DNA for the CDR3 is TGTGCCAGCAGCCAAGTCGGTCCAGGGGATGCTTTCTTT.

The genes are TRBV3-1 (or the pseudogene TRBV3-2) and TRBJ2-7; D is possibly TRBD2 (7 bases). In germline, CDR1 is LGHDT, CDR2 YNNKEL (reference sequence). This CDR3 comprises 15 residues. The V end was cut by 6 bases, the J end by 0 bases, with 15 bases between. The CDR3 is CASRKRGGYSYEQYF. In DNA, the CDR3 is TGTGCCAGCAGGAAAAGGGGGGGATACTCCTACGAGCAGTACTTC.

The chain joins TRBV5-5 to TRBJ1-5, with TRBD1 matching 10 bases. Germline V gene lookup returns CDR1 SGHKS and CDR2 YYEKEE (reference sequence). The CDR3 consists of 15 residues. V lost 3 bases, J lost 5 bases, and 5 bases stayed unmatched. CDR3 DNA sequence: TGTGCCAGCAGCTCAGGGACAGGGGAGCATCAGCCCCAGCATTTT. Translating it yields CASSSGTGEHQPQHF.

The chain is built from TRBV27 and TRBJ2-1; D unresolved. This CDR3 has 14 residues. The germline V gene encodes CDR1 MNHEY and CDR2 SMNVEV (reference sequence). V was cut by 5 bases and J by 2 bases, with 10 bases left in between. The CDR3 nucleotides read TGTGCCAGCAGTGTGCTCACCCCCTACAATGAGCAGTTCTTC. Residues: CASSVLTPYNEQFF.

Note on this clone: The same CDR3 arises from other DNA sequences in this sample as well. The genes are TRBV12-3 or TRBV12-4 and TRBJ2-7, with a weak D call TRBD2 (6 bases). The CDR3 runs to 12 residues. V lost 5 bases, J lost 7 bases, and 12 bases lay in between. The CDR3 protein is CASSLPAGEQYF. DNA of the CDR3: TGTGCCAGCAGTCTGCCGGCGGGAGAGCAGTACTTC.